This entry describes one TCR beta chain. Its target is not known. 5' RACE that incorporated UMI labels was used to prepare the TRB cDNA libraries. After re-calling the 5' RACE reads, TCRdb lists one entry per CDR3 protein, DNA absent. Here the sample table reports nearly 90,000 distinct CDR3 sequences. This specimen comes from a study of CXCR3-negative and CXCR3-positive naive CD8 T cells. Study outcomes and limitations: Comparison of naive cells showed more hydrophobic TRB CDR3s in CXCR3-positive than in CXCR3-negative naive cells. Naive cells that were CXCR3-negative or CXCR3-positive used TRBV-TRBJ genes alike, while memory cells diverged. Comparably high diversity was seen in both naive subsets, and much lower diversity in memory CD8+ cells.

Germline CDR1 is LGHNA and CDR2 is YSLEER. The CDR3 is 14 residues long. Every CD8+ subset sample held approximately 320,000 flow-sorted cells, done in triplicate. The receptor was isolated from a human donor in good health. Some clones in this sample may be carry-over from other donors' samples. The V call is TRBV4-3, the J call TRBJ1-1; TCRdb proposes TRBD1, but this gene call is untestable without DNA. Material: naive CXCR3+ CD8+ T cells from blood. Subset described: CD45RO-CCR7+CD27+CD95- naive CD8+ T cells expressing CXCR3 (TNR3+). The CDR3 is CASSWGQLNTEAFF.